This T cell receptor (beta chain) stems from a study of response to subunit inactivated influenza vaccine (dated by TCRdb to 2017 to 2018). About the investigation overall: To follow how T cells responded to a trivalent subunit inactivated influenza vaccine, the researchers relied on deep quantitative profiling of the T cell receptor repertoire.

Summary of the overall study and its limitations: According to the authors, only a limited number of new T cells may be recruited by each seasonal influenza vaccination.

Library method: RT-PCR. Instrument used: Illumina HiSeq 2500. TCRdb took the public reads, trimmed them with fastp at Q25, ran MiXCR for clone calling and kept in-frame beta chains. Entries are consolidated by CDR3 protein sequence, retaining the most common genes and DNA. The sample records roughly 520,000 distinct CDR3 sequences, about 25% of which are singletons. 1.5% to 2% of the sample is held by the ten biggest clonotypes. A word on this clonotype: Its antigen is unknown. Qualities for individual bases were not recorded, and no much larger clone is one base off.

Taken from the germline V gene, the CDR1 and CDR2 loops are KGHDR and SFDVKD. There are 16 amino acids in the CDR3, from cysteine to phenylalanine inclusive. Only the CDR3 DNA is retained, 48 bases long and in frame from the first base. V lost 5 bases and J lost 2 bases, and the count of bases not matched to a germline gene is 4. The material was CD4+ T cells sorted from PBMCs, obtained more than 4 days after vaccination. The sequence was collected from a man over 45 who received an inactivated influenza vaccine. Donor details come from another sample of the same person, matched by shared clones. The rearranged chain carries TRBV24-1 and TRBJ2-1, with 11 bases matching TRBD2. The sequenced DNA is TGTGCCACCAGTGGTTCGACTAGCGGGACCTACAATGAGCAGTTCTTC. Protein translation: CATSGSTSGTYNEQFF.